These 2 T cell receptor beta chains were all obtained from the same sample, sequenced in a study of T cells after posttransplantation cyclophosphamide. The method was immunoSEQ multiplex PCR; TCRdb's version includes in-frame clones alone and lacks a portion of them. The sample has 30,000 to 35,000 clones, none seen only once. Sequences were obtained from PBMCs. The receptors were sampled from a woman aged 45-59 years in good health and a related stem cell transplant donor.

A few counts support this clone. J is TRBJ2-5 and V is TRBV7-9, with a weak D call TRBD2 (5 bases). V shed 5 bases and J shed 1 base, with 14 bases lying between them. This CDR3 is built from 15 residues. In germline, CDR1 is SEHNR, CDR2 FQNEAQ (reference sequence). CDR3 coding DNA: TGTGCCAGCAGCCCTAAGCGGAGACTCCAAGAGACCCAGTACTTC. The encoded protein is CASSPKRRLQETQYF. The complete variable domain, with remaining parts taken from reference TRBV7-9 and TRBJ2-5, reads DTGVSQNPRHKITKRGQNVTFRCDPISEHNRLYWYRQTLGQGPEFLTYFQNEAQLEKSRLLSDRFSAERPKGSFSTLEIQRTEQGDSAMYLCASSPKRRLQETQYFGPGTRLLVL.

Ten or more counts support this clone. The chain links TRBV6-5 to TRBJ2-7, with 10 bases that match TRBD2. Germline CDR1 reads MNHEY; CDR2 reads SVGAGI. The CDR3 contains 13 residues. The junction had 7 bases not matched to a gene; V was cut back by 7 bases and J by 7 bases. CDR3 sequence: CASIGLAAWEQYF. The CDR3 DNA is TGTGCCAGCATCGGACTAGCGGCGTGGGAGCAGTACTTC.